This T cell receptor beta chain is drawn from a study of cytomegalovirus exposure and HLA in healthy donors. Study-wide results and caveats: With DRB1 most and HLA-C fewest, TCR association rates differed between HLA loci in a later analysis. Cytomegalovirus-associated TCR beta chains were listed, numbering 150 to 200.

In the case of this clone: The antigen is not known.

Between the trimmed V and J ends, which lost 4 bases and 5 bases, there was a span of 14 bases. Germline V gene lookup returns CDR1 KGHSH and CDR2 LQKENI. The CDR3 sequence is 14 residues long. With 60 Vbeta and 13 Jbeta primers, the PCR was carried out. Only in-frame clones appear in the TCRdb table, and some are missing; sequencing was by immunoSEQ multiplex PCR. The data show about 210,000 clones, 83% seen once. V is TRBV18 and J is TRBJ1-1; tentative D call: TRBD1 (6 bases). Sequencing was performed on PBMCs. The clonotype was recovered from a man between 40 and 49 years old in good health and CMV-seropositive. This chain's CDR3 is CASSRKQGDTEAFF. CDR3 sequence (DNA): TGTGCCAGCTCACGGAAACAGGGAGATACTGAAGCTTTCTTT. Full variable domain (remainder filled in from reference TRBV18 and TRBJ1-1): NAGVMQNPRHLVRRRGQEARLRCSPMKGHSHVYWYRQLPEEGLKFMVYLQKENIIDESGMPKERFSAEFPKEGPSILRIQQVVRGDSAAYFCASSRKQGDTEAFFGQGTRLTVV.